A single sample gave rise to the 2 T cell receptor beta chains below, sequenced in a study of blood T cells in healthy people across ages. A sample-barcoded 5' primer and a J-beta primer mix were used in a second PCR of roughly 7 to 11 cycles. TCRdb re-analysed the 5' RACE reads in MiXCR, keeping a single row per CDR3 protein. The table has approximately 780,000 distinct CDR3 sequences, roughly 25% seen once. The same sample was also studied in work on T cells of mothers and their children.

Material: blood. The origin of the receptors is a boy aged 5-17 years in good health.

The sample holds one count of this clonotype. This rearrangement joins TRBV20-1 to TRBJ2-3; D may be TRBD2 (6 bases). V was cut by 5 bases and J by 8 bases, with 20 bases left in between. This CDR3 has 14 residues. The germline V gene has CDR1 DFQATT and CDR2 SNEGSKA (reference sequence). The CDR3 coding sequence is TGCAGTGCTCTCCAGGAGGGCGCCTTGACTACGCAGTATTTT. Its translation is CSALQEGALTTQYF.

The V and J genes are TRBV29-1 and TRBJ1-2; D not certain. There are 9 residues in the CDR3. From germline, CDR1 is SQVTM and CDR2 ANQGSEA. Trimming cost V 4 bases and J 5 bases, with 2 bases left between them. The CDR3 DNA reads TGCAGCGTTGGTTATGGCTACACCTTC. Translating it yields CSVGYGYTF.